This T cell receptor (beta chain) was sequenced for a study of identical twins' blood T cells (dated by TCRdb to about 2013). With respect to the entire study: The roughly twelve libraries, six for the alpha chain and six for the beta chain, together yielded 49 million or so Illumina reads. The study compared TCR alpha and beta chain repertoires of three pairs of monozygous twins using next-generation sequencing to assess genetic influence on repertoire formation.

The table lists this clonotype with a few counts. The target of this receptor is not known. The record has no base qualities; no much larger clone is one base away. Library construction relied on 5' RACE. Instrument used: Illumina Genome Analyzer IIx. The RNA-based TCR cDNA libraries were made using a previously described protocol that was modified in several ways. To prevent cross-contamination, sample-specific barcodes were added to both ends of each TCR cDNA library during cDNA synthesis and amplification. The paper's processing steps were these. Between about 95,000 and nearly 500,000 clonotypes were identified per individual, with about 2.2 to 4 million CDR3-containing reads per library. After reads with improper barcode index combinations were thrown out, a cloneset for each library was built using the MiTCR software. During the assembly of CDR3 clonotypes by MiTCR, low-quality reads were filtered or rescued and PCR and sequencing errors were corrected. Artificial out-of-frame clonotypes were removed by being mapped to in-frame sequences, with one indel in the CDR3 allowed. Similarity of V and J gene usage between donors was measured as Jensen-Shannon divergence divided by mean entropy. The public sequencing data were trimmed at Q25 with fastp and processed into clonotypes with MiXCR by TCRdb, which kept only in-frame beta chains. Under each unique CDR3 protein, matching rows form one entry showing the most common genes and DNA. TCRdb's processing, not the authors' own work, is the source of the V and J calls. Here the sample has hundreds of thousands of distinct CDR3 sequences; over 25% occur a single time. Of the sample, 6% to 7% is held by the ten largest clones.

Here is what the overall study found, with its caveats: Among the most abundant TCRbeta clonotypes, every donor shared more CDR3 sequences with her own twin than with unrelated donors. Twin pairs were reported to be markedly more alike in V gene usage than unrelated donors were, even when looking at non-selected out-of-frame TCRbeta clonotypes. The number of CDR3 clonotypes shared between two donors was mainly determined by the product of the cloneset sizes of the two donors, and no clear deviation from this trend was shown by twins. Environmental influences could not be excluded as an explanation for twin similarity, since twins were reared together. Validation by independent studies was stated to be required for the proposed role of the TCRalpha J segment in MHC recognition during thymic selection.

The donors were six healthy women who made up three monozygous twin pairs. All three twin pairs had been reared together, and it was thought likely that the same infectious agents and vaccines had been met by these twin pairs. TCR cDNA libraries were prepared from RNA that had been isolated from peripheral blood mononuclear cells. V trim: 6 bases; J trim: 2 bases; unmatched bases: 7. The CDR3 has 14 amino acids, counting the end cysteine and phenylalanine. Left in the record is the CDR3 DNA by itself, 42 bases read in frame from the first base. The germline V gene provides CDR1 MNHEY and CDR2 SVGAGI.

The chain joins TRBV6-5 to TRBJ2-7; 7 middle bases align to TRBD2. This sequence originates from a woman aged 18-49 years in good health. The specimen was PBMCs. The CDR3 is CASSPASGPYEQYF. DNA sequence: TGTGCCAGCAGCCCAGCTAGCGGTCCCTACGAGCAGTACTTC.